The entry that follows covers one TCR beta chain sequence. The antigen is unknown. This specimen comes from a study of cytomegalovirus exposure and HLA in healthy donors. Germline loops: CDR1 SGDLS, CDR2 YYNGEE. Trimming took 3 bases from V and 8 from J, leaving 18 bases between them. The CDR3 extends over 15 amino acids. The PCR employed 60 Vbeta primers together with 13 Jbeta primers. Libraries were prepared by immunoSEQ multiplex PCR; TCRdb keeps only in-frame clonotypes and omits some of them. The table has 150,000 to 200,000 clones, approximately 70% seen once. Points from the study as a whole: The CMV antigen specificity of a few CMV-associated chains was confirmed through in vitro analysis. There were over 150 TCR beta chains listed as cytomegalovirus-associated.

This clonotype was obtained from a man between 35 and 55 years old in good health and CMV-seropositive. The specimen sequenced was PBMCs. The chain combines TRBV9 with TRBJ2-1; D is possibly TRBD2 (6 bases). The CDR3 DNA sequence: TGTGCCAGCAGCGCGTATCGGGGGATACGGGATGAGCAGTTCTTC. It translates to CASSAYRGIRDEQFF. The whole variable domain, filled in from reference TRBV9 and TRBJ2-1, reads DSGVTQTPKHLITATGQRVTLRCSPRSGDLSVYWYQQSLDQGLQFLIQYYNGEERAKGNILERFSAQQFPDLHSELNLSSLELGDSALYFCASSAYRGIRDEQFFGPGTRLTVL.